The source of this TCR beta chain is a study of blood T cell repertoires in COVID-19. Trimming took off 4 bases at V and 3 bases at J, with 9 bases between the two ends. This CDR3 comprises 14 residues. The germline V gene has CDR1 ENHRY and CDR2 SYGVKD. This table comes from immunoSEQ multiplex PCR, and its TCRdb copy is limited to in-frame clones, with some not included. The table has some 110,000 clones, roughly 90% seen once. The sequence was obtained from a man in his 70s who had recovered from COVID-19. This chain links TRBV10-3 with TRBJ2-2; D is unclear. What was sequenced was peripheral blood. In nucleotides, the CDR3 is TGTGCCATCAGTGTAAACTCGGACACCGGGGAGCTGTTTTTT. Its protein product is CAISVNSDTGELFF.